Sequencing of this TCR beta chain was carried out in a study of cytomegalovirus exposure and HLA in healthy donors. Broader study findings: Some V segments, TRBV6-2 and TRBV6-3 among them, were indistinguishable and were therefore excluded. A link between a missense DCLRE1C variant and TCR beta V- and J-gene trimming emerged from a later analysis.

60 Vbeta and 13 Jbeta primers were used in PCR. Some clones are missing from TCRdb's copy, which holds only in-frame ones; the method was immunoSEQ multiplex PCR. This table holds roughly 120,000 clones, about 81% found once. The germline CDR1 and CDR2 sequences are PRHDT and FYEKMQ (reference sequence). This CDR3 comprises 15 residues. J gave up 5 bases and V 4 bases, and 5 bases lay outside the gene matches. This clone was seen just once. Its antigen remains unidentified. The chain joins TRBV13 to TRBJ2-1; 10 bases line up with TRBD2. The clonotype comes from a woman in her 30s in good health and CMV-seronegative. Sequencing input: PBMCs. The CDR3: CASSSGTSDDNEQFF. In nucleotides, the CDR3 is TGTGCCAGCAGCTCCGGGACTAGCGATGACAATGAGCAGTTCTTC.